The clone carrying this T cell receptor (beta chain) was seen many times. RNA transcripts provided the source from which TCR beta CDR3 regions were amplified. A first-round RT-PCR of the TCR CDR3 used the HTBI primer set. TCRdb reprocessed the multiplex PCR reads via MiXCR and lists one record per CDR3 protein. Found here are 700,000 or so distinct CDR3 sequences, 16% of them singletons; the top ten hold roughly 8%. Patients showing uncontrolled infection, other autoimmune disease, pregnancy or lactation were ineligible. In making diagnoses, clinical symptoms, serum thyroxine and TRAb, thyroid ultrasound and orbital computed tomography were all used. An approximately 10 ml volume of fresh peripheral blood provided the PBMCs. The CDR3 consists of 15 residues. Trimming shortened V by 3 bases and J by 0 bases, and 12 bases separated the two germline ends. CDR1 and CDR2 (germline): LGHDT, YNNKEL (reference sequence).

These data are taken from a study of T cells in Graves' hyperthyroidism and ophthalmopathy. Study context: Peripheral blood specimens were obtained at initial diagnosis, prior to any treatment.

This clonotype was sampled from a man between 18 and 35 years old with Graves' hyperthyroidism. The sequenced material came from blood. The V and J genes are TRBV3-1 and TRBJ2-7; unclear D gene. Here the CDR3 reads CASSQAGRNSYEQYF. CDR3 DNA sequence: TGTGCCAGCAGCCAGGCCGGCAGGAACTCCTACGAGCAGTACTTC.